These T cell receptor beta chains were read from a single sample in a study of cytomegalovirus exposure and HLA in healthy donors. TCRdb keeps only in-frame clones here, not all; method: immunoSEQ multiplex PCR. This sample's table reports roughly 78,000 clones. The material sequenced was PBMCs. These receptors were collected from a boy aged 5 to 17 in good health and CMV-seronegative. CDR3s include the opening cysteine and the closing phenylalanine or tryptophan. Fields, in order: CDR3 DNA, CDR3 protein, V gene, D gene, clone size, J gene. A D gene is named only where the DNA matches it firmly. Size tells how often a clone was seen (once, few, many) or the class of an expanded clone, and some rows leave it out.

cdr3_nt: TGTGCCAGCAGCTTATATGAGGGAGGCGAGCAGTTCTTC
cdr3_aa: CASSLYEGGEQFF
v_call: TRBV7-2
d_call: -
clone_size: -
j_call: TRBJ2-1

cdr3_nt: TGTGCCAGCAGCCAAGGACTAGCGGGAGGGCCCACAGATACGCAGTATTTT
cdr3_aa: CASSQGLAGGPTDTQYF
v_call: TRBV4-2
d_call: TRBD2
clone_size: medium-sized
j_call: TRBJ2-3

cdr3_nt: TGCAGCGTCTCGGGACAGGTGTACCAAGAGACCCAGTACTTC
cdr3_aa: CSVSGQVYQETQYF
v_call: TRBV29-1
d_call: TRBD1
clone_size: -
j_call: TRBJ2-5

cdr3_nt: TGTGCCTGGAGTGGATCGAGCGAGCAGTACTTC
cdr3_aa: CAWSGSSEQYF
v_call: TRBV30
d_call: -
clone_size: -
j_call: TRBJ2-7

cdr3_nt: TGTGCCAGCAGTAAACCGACAGGGAATGCGAGTTACGAGCAGTACTTC
cdr3_aa: CASSKPTGNASYEQYF
v_call: TRBV28
d_call: TRBD1
clone_size: -
j_call: TRBJ2-7

cdr3_nt: TGTGCCTGGAGTGGGCTAGCTGGCACAGATACGCAGTATTTT
cdr3_aa: CAWSGLAGTDTQYF
v_call: TRBV30
d_call: -
clone_size: -
j_call: TRBJ2-3

cdr3_nt: TGTGCCAGCAGCTTGGAACTAGCTGGGGGCTACGAGCAGTACTTC
cdr3_aa: CASSLELAGGYEQYF
v_call: TRBV5-4
d_call: -
clone_size: -
j_call: TRBJ2-7

cdr3_nt: TGCGCCAGCAGTCCCCCTTCCACCGGGGAGCTGTTTTTT
cdr3_aa: CASSPPSTGELFF
v_call: TRBV23-1
d_call: -
clone_size: -
j_call: TRBJ2-2

cdr3_nt: TGTGCCAGCAGTTACCAGAAACAGGTATCCAGATCACCCCTCCACTTT
cdr3_aa: CASSYQKQVSRSPLHF
v_call: TRBV6-5
d_call: -
clone_size: -
j_call: TRBJ1-6

cdr3_nt: TGTGCCAGCAGCCGAATGAACCAGGGGCTCGGCACTGAAGCTTTCTTT
cdr3_aa: CASSRMNQGLGTEAFF
v_call: TRBV14
d_call: -
clone_size: -
j_call: TRBJ1-1

cdr3_nt: TGTGCCAGCAGGGCCCCCGAGTGGGGAGACTATGGCTACACCTTC
cdr3_aa: CASRAPEWGDYGYTF
v_call: TRBV2
d_call: -
clone_size: -
j_call: TRBJ1-2

cdr3_nt: TGTGCCAGCAGTGGGTCAGCGGGGGGGCCTCACCAAGAGACCCAGTACTTC
cdr3_aa: CASSGSAGGPHQETQYF
v_call: TRBV25-1
d_call: TRBD2
clone_size: -
j_call: TRBJ2-5

cdr3_nt: TGTGCCAGCCGGGGATTCTCTGGGGCCAACGTCCTGACTTTC
cdr3_aa: CASRGFSGANVLTF
v_call: TRBV25-1
d_call: -
clone_size: -
j_call: TRBJ2-6

cdr3_nt: TGTGCCAGCAGCTACTGGGGGCGGGATGAAAAACTGTTTTTT
cdr3_aa: CASSYWGRDEKLFF
v_call: TRBV7-2
d_call: -
clone_size: -
j_call: TRBJ1-4

cdr3_nt: TGTGCCAGTAGTACCCCGGGACTATACCTCGCGGAGCAGTTCTTC
cdr3_aa: CASSTPGLYLAEQFF
v_call: TRBV19
d_call: TRBD2
clone_size: -
j_call: TRBJ2-1

cdr3_nt: TGCAGCGTTAGGGTAGAGGGCCGGGTACCCGAGCAGTACTTC
cdr3_aa: CSVRVEGRVPEQYF
v_call: TRBV29-1
d_call: -
clone_size: -
j_call: TRBJ2-7

cdr3_nt: TGCGCCAGCAGCCAAGAGGCAGGGGGCGTTACTGAAGCTTTCTTT
cdr3_aa: CASSQEAGGVTEAFF
v_call: TRBV4-1
d_call: TRBD1
clone_size: -
j_call: TRBJ1-1

cdr3_nt: TGTGCCAGCAGCTCATTAGCGGGAGGATACGAGCAGTACTTC
cdr3_aa: CASSSLAGGYEQYF
v_call: TRBV5-4
d_call: TRBD2
clone_size: -
j_call: TRBJ2-7

cdr3_nt: TGTGCCAGCAGCTTGGTAGGTCGTGGGACAGAAACGAACACTGAAGCTTTCTTT
cdr3_aa: CASSLVGRGTETNTEAFF
v_call: TRBV5-6
d_call: TRBD1
clone_size: -
j_call: TRBJ1-1

cdr3_nt: TGTGCCAGCAGCTTAGTAGTAGTTGGTGGTAATACGCAGTATTTT
cdr3_aa: CASSLVVVGGNTQYF
v_call: TRBV13
d_call: -
clone_size: -
j_call: TRBJ2-3

cdr3_nt: TGTGCCAGTAGTACACCGGGACAGGGTAGCAATCAGCCCCAGCATTTT
cdr3_aa: CASSTPGQGSNQPQHF
v_call: TRBV19
d_call: TRBD1
clone_size: -
j_call: TRBJ1-5

cdr3_nt: TGTGCCAGCAGGGAGGGACTTTCAAATTCACCCCTCCACTTT
cdr3_aa: CASREGLSNSPLHF
v_call: TRBV2
d_call: -
clone_size: -
j_call: TRBJ1-6

cdr3_nt: TGTGCCAGCACCTTAAAGGGACTCCAGAACACTGAAGCTTTCTTT
cdr3_aa: CASTLKGLQNTEAFF
v_call: TRBV2
d_call: -
clone_size: -
j_call: TRBJ1-1

cdr3_nt: TGTGCCAGCAGCGTAGACTCCTCCTATGGCTACACCTTC
cdr3_aa: CASSVDSSYGYTF
v_call: TRBV9
d_call: -
clone_size: -
j_call: TRBJ1-2

cdr3_nt: TGCAGCGTTACTCGGGACAGGGGCGCGAAGACCCAGTACTTC
cdr3_aa: CSVTRDRGAKTQYF
v_call: TRBV29-1
d_call: TRBD1
clone_size: -
j_call: TRBJ2-5

cdr3_nt: TGTGCCAGCAGCGTAAGGACCGGGACAGAAGAGACCCAGTACTTC
cdr3_aa: CASSVRTGTEETQYF
v_call: TRBV5-6
d_call: TRBD1
clone_size: -
j_call: TRBJ2-5

cdr3_nt: TGTGCCAGCAGTCGAAGCGGGCTTTCCTACGAGCAGTACTTC
cdr3_aa: CASSRSGLSYEQYF
v_call: TRBV28
d_call: -
clone_size: -
j_call: TRBJ2-7

cdr3_nt: TGTGCCAGCAGTGAATCCGACAGGGTCCCCTATGGCTACACCTTC
cdr3_aa: CASSESDRVPYGYTF
v_call: TRBV6-1
d_call: TRBD1
clone_size: -
j_call: TRBJ1-2

cdr3_nt: TGTGCCAGCTCCCAACGGAGTGCGAACACTGAAGCTTTCTTT
cdr3_aa: CASSQRSANTEAFF
v_call: TRBV18
d_call: -
clone_size: -
j_call: TRBJ1-1

cdr3_nt: TGTGCCAGCAGCTTAGAAGGAGTGATGAACACTGAAGCTTTCTTT
cdr3_aa: CASSLEGVMNTEAFF
v_call: TRBV7-9
d_call: -
clone_size: -
j_call: TRBJ1-1

cdr3_nt: TGCGCCAGCAGCAGGGAGACGGCTGGCTACTATGGCTACACCTTC
cdr3_aa: CASSRETAGYYGYTF
v_call: TRBV5-1
d_call: -
clone_size: -
j_call: TRBJ1-2

cdr3_nt: TGTGCCTGGAGTTCAGGAGTTGGGAGCTACGAGCAGTACTTC
cdr3_aa: CAWSSGVGSYEQYF
v_call: TRBV30
d_call: -
clone_size: -
j_call: TRBJ2-7

cdr3_nt: TGTGCCAGCAGTTACACCCCGGGACAGCAAAATGAGCAGTTCTTC
cdr3_aa: CASSYTPGQQNEQFF
v_call: TRBV6-5
d_call: TRBD1
clone_size: -
j_call: TRBJ2-1

cdr3_nt: TGTGCCAGCAGTGTGGGACTTTCACTCGCGGAAATTGAGCAGTTCTTC
cdr3_aa: CASSVGLSLAEIEQFF
v_call: TRBV6-1
d_call: -
clone_size: -
j_call: TRBJ2-1

cdr3_nt: TGCGCCAGCAGCTTGTCCATGACAGGGGAAGCTTTCTTT
cdr3_aa: CASSLSMTGEAFF
v_call: TRBV5-1
d_call: TRBD1
clone_size: -
j_call: TRBJ1-1

cdr3_nt: TGTGCCTGGAGTGTAGGGGACAGGGATTTCATTGAAGCTTTCTTT
cdr3_aa: CAWSVGDRDFIEAFF
v_call: TRBV30
d_call: TRBD1
clone_size: -
j_call: TRBJ1-1

cdr3_nt: TGTGCCAGCAGCAGGACAGGGGCCAACACCGGGGAGCTGTTTTTT
cdr3_aa: CASSRTGANTGELFF
v_call: TRBV7-9
d_call: TRBD1
clone_size: -
j_call: TRBJ2-2

cdr3_nt: TGTGCCAGTAGTACAAGGACAGGGAGCTCCTACAATGAGCAGTTCTTC
cdr3_aa: CASSTRTGSSYNEQFF
v_call: TRBV19
d_call: TRBD1
clone_size: -
j_call: TRBJ2-1

cdr3_nt: TGTGCCAGCAGCCCCCTAGCGGGAGTGGGGCAGTTCTTC
cdr3_aa: CASSPLAGVGQFF
v_call: TRBV7-6
d_call: TRBD2
clone_size: -
j_call: TRBJ2-1

cdr3_nt: TGTGCCAGCAGCCTGGACAGACGCTCAATTGGCTACACCTTC
cdr3_aa: CASSLDRRSIGYTF
v_call: TRBV11-2
d_call: -
clone_size: -
j_call: TRBJ1-2

cdr3_nt: TGTGCCAGCAGTGGTGGATCCGGGACTAGCTCCTACGAGCAGTACTTC
cdr3_aa: CASSGGSGTSSYEQYF
v_call: TRBV7-9
d_call: TRBD2
clone_size: -
j_call: TRBJ2-7

cdr3_nt: TGCGCCAGCAGCTCAAAGGGACTAGCGGGGGAGACCCAGTACTTC
cdr3_aa: CASSSKGLAGETQYF
v_call: TRBV5-1
d_call: TRBD2
clone_size: -
j_call: TRBJ2-5

cdr3_nt: TGTGCCAGCAGCTTAATTTTCGGGTCACAAACGGAAGCTTTCTTT
cdr3_aa: CASSLIFGSQTEAFF
v_call: TRBV11-2
d_call: -
clone_size: -
j_call: TRBJ1-1

cdr3_nt: TGCGCCAGCAGCTCTCAGGGGGCGGGCACTGAAGCTTTCTTT
cdr3_aa: CASSSQGAGTEAFF
v_call: TRBV5-1
d_call: TRBD1
clone_size: -
j_call: TRBJ1-1

cdr3_nt: TGCGCCAGCAGCCTCAGGTTCTGGAATGAGCAGTTCTTC
cdr3_aa: CASSLRFWNEQFF
v_call: TRBV4-1
d_call: -
clone_size: -
j_call: TRBJ2-1

cdr3_nt: TGCAGCGTTACAGGGGCAATCCAATACGAGCAGTACTTC
cdr3_aa: CSVTGAIQYEQYF
v_call: TRBV29-1
d_call: TRBD1
clone_size: -
j_call: TRBJ2-7

cdr3_nt: TGTGCCAGCAGCTTAGCTAGTACGGACACTGAAGCTTTCTTT
cdr3_aa: CASSLASTDTEAFF
v_call: TRBV7-9
d_call: -
clone_size: -
j_call: TRBJ1-1

cdr3_nt: TGCGCCAGCAGCTTGGGTTCGGTTAGAATGAACACTGAAGCTTTCTTT
cdr3_aa: CASSLGSVRMNTEAFF
v_call: TRBV5-1
d_call: -
clone_size: -
j_call: TRBJ1-1

cdr3_nt: TGCAGTGCTCCGACAGTCCCTGGCTACACCTTC
cdr3_aa: CSAPTVPGYTF
v_call: TRBV20-1
d_call: -
clone_size: -
j_call: TRBJ1-2